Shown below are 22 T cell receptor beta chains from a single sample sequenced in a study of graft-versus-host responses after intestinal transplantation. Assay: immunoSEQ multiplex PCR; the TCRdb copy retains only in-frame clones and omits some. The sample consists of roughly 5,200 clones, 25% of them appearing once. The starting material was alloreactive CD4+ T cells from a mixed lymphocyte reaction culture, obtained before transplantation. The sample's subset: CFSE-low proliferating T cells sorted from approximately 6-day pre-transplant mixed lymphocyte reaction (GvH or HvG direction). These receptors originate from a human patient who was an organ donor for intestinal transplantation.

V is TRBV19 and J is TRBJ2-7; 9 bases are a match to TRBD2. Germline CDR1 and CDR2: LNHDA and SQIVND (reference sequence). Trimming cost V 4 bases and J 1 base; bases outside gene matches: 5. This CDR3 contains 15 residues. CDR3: CASSNSGSGSYEQYF. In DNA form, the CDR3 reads TGTGCCAGTAGTAATAGCGGGAGTGGATCCTACGAGCAGTACTTC.

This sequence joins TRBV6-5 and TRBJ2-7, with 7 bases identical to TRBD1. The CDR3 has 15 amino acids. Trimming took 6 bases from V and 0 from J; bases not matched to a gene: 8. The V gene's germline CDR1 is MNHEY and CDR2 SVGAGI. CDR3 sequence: CASRLGQSSSYEQYF. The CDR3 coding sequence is TGTGCCAGCAGATTGGGACAGTCCTCCTCCTACGAGCAGTACTTC.

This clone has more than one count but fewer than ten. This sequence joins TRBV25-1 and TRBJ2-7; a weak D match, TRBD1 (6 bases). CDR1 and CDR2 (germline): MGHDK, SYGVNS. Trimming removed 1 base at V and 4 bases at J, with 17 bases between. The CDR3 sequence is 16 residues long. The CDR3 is CASSESSHQGLYEQYF. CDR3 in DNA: TGTGCCAGCAGTGAATCCTCTCACCAGGGGTTATACGAGCAGTACTTC.

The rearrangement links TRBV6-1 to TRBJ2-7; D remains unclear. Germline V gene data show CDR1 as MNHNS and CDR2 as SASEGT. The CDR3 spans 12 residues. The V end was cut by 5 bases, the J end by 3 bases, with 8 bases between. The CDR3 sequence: CASSRVGYEQYF. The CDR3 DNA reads TGTGCCAGCAGTCGGGTGGGCTACGAGCAGTACTTC.

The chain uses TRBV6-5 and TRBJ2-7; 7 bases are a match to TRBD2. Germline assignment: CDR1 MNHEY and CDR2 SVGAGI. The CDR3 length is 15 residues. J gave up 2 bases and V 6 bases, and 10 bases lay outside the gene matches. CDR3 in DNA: TGTGCCAGCAGGAGAGGAACTAGCGCCGCCTACGAGCAGTACTTC. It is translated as CASRRGTSAAYEQYF.

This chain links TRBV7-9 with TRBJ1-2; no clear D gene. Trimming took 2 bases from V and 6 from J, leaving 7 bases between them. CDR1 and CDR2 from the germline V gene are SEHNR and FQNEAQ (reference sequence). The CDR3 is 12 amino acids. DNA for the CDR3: TGTGCCAGCAGCTTACTCGGGAATGGCTACACCTTC. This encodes CASSLLGNGYTF.

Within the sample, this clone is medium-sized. The CDR3 coding sequence is TGTGCCTGGACCCAGCAGCGGTGGAGCGGGGGAGTCTACGAGCAGTACTTC. It codes for CAWTQQRWSGGVYEQYF. The chain is built from TRBV30 and TRBJ2-7; 8 nucleotides align to TRBD2. Germline V gene lookup returns CDR1 GTSNPN and CDR2 SVGIG (reference sequence). V gave up 4 bases and J gave up 3 bases; unmatched junction bases: 17. The CDR3 consists of 17 residues.

CDR3 amino acids: CASSFLGGNEQFF. In DNA form, the CDR3 reads TGTGCCAGCAGCTTTCTCGGAGGTAATGAGCAGTTCTTC. The chain has TRBV7-3 and TRBJ2-1, with D perhaps matching TRBD2 (5 bases). The germline V gene encodes CDR1 SGHTA and CDR2 FQGTGA. The CDR3 sequence is 13 residues long. Trimming removed 3 bases from V and 7 bases from J, with 10 bases in between.

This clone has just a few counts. The CDR3 loop is CASNRVGGASYEQYF. The CDR3 region has the DNA TGTGCCAGCAATCGGGTCGGGGGGGCCTCCTACGAGCAGTACTTC. The chain has TRBV6-1 and TRBJ2-7; TRBD2 matches 8 bases. The CDR3 runs to 15 residues. J lost 0 bases, V lost 7 bases, and 8 bases had no gene match. Germline V lookup: CDR1 MNHNS, CDR2 SASEGT.

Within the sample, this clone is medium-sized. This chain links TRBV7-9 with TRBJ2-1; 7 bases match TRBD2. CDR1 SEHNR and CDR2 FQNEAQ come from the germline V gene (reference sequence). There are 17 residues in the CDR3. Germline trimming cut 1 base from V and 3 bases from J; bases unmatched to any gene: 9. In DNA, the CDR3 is TGTGCCAGCAGCTTAGGCGGGGGATGGGGCTTCTACAATGAGCAGTTCTTC. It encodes CASSLGGGWGFYNEQFF.

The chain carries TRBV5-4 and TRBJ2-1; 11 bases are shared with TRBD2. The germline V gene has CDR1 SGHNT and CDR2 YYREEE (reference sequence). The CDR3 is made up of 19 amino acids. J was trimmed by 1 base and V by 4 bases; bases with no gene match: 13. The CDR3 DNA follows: TGTGCCAGCAGCCAAGATAGGGGTAGCGGGAGGGGTTCCTACAATGAGCAGTTCTTC. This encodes CASSQDRGSGRGSYNEQFF.

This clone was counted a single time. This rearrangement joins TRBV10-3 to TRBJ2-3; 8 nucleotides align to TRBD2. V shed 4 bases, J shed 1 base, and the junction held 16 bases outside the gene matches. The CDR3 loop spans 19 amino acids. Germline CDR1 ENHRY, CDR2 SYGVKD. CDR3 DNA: TGTGCCATCAGTGGGTCCGTTGGGGTAGCGGGGTATCGCACAGATACGCAGTATTTT. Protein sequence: CAISGSVGVAGYRTDTQYF.

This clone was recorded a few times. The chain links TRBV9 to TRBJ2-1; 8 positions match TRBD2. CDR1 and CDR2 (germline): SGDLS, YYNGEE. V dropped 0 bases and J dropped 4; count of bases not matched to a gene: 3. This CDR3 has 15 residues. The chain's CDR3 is CASSVVSGRYNEQFF. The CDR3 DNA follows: TGTGCCAGCAGCGTAGTCAGCGGGAGATACAATGAGCAGTTCTTC.

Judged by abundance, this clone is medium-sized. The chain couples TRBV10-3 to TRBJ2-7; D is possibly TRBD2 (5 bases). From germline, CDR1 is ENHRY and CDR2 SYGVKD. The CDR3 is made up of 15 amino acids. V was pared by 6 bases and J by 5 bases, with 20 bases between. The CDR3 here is CAIRAERGMLHEQYF. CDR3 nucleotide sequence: TGTGCCATCAGAGCCGAACGAGGGATGCTCCACGAGCAGTACTTC.

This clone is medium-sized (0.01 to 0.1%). In nucleotides, the CDR3 is TGTGCCAGCAGAAAGCGGGAGGGCAATGAGCAGTTCTTC. This sequence encodes CASRKREGNEQFF. The chain links TRBV6-5 to TRBJ2-1, with 10 nucleotides matching TRBD2. J lost 6 bases, V lost 6 bases, and 2 bases had no gene match. The germline gives CDR1 MNHEY, CDR2 SVGAGI. The CDR3 loop spans 13 amino acids.

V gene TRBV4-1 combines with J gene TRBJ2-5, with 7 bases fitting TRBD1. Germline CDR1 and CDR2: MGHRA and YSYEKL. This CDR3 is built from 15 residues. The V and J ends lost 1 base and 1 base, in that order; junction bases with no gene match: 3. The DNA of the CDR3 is TGCGCCAGCAGCCAAGCCTCAGGGGGCCAAGAGACCCAGTACTTC. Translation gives CASSQASGGQETQYF.

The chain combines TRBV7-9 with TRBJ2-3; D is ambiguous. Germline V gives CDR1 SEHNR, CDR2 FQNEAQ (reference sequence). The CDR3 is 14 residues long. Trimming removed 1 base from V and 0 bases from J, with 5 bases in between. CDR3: CASSLGRSTDTQYF. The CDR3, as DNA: TGTGCCAGCAGCTTAGGCAGGAGCACAGATACGCAGTATTTT.

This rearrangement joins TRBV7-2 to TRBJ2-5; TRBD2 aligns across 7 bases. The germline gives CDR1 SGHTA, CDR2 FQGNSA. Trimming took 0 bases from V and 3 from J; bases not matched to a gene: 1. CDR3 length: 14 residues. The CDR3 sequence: CASSLAGGKETQYF. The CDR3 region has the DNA TGTGCCAGCAGCTTAGCGGGAGGGAAAGAGACCCAGTACTTC. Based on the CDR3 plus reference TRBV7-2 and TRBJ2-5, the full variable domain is GAGVSQSPSNKVTEKGKDVELRCDPISGHTALYWYRQSLGQGLEFLIYFQGNSAPDKSGLPSDRFSAERTGGSVSTLTIQRTQQEDSAVYLCASSLAGGKETQYFGPGTRLLVL.

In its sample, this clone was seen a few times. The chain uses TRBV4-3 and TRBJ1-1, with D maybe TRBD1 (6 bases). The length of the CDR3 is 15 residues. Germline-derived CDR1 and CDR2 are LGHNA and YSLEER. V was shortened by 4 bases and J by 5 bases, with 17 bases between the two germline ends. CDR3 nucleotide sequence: TGCGCCAGCAGCCCCCAAGGGAGGGGGGTTACTGAAGCTTTCTTT. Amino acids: CASSPQGRGVTEAFF.

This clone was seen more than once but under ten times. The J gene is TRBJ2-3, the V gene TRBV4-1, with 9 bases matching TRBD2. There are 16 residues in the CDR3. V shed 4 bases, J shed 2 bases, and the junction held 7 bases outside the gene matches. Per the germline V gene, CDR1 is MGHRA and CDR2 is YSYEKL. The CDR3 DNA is TGCGCCAGCAGCCCCCTCGTAGCGGGGGTCACAGATACGCAGTATTTT. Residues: CASSPLVAGVTDTQYF.

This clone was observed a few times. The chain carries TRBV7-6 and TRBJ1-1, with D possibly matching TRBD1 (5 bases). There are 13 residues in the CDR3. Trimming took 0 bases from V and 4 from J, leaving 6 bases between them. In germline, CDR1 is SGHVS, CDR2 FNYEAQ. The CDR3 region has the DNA TGTGCCAGCAGCTTAGCGACAGTCACTGAAGCTTTCTTT. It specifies CASSLATVTEAFF.

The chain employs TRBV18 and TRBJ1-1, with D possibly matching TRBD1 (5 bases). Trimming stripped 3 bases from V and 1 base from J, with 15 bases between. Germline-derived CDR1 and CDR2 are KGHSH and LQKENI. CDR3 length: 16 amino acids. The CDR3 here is CASSPLPGRENTEAFF. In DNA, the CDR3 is TGTGCCAGCTCACCCTTACCGGGCAGGGAGAACACTGAAGCTTTCTTT.